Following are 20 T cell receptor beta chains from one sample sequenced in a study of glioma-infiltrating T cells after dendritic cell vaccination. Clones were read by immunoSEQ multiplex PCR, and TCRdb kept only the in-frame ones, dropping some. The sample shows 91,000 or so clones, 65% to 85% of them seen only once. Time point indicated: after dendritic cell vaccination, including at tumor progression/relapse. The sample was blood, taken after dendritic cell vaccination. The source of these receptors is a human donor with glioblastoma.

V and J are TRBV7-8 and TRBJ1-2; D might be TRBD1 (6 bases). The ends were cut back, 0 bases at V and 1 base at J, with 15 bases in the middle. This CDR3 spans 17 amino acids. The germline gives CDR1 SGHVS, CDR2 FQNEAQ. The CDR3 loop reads CASSLAQGQGRNYGYTF. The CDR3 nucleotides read TGTGCCAGCAGCTTAGCGCAGGGACAAGGACGTAACTATGGCTACACCTTC.

CDR3 protein: CASSVGQGTGQPQHF. In DNA, the CDR3 is TGTGCCAGCAGCGTGGGACAGGGTACAGGGCAGCCCCAGCATTTT. V is TRBV2 and J is TRBJ1-5, with 9 bases lining up with TRBD1. The CDR3 is made up of 15 amino acids. J lost 7 bases, V lost 6 bases, and 10 bases had no gene match. Germline CDR1 is SNHLY and CDR2 is FYNNEI.

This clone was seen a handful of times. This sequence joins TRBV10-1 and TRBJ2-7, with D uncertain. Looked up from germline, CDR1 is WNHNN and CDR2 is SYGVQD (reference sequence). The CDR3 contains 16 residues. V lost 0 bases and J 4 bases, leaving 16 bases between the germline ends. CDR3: CASSESSRIATYEQYF. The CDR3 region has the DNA TGCGCCAGCAGTGAGTCATCGAGGATAGCAACTTACGAGCAGTACTTC.

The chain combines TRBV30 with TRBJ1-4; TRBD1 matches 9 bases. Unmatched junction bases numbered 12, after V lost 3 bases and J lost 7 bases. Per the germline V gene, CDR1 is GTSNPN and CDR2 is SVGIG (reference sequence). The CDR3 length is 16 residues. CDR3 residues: CAWSDPYRGLAEKLFF. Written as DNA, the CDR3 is TGTGCCTGGAGCGATCCCTACAGGGGGCTGGCTGAAAAACTGTTTTTT.

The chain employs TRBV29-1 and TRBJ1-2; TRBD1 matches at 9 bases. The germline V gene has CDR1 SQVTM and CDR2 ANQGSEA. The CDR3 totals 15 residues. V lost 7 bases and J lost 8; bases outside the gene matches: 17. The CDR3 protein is CSAETNRGRREGYTF. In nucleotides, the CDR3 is TGCAGCGCTGAGACAAACAGGGGGCGCCGGGAAGGCTACACCTTC.

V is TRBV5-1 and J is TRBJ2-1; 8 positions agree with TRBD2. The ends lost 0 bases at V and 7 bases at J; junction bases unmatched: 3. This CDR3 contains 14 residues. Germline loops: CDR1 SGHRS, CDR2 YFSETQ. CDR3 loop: CASSLAPGGNEQFF. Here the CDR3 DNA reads TGCGCCAGCAGCTTGGCCCCGGGGGGGAATGAGCAGTTCTTC.

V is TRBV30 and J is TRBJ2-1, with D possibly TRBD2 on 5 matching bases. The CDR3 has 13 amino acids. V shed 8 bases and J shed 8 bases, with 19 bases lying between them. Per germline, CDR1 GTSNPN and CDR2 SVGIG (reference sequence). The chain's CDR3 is CARSWRATDEQFF. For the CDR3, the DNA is TGTGCCCGAAGCTGGCGGGCCACGGATGAGCAGTTCTTC.

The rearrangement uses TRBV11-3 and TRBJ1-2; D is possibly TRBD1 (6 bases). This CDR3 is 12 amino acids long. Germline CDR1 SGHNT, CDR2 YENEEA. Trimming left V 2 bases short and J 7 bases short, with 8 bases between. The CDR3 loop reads CASSLSGAGYTF. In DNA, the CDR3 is TGTGCCAGCAGCTTATCAGGGGCTGGCTACACCTTC.

The CDR3 loop is CASTEGGDGGQPQHF. CDR3 nucleotide sequence: TGTGCCAGTACCGAGGGAGGGGACGGTGGGCAGCCCCAGCATTTT. The chain combines TRBV19 with TRBJ1-5; tentatively, D is TRBD1 (5 bases). The V end lost 7 bases, the J end lost 7 bases, and 20 bases lay between the germline ends. The V gene's germline CDR1 is LNHDA and CDR2 SQIVND (reference sequence). There are 15 residues in the CDR3.

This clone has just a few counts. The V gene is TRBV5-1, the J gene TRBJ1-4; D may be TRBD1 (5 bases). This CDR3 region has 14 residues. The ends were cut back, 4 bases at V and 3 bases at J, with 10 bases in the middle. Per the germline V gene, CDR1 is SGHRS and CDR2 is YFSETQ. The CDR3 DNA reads TGCGCCAGCAGCGCGGGACTGTCTAATGAAAAACTGTTTTTT. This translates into CASSAGLSNEKLFF.

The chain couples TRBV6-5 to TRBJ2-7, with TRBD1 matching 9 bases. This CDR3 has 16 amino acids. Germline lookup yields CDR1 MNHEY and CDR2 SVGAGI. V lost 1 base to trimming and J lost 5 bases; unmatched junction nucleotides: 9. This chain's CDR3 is CASSYLPGQGWDEQYF. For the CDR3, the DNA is TGTGCCAGCAGTTACTTACCGGGACAGGGTTGGGACGAGCAGTACTTC.

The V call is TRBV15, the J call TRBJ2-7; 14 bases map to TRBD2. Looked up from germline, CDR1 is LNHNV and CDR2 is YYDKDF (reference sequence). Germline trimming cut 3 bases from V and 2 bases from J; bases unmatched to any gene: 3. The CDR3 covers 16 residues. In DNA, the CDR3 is TGTGCCACCAGCAGGGGACTAGCGGGGGTAGCCTACGAGCAGTACTTC. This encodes CATSRGLAGVAYEQYF.

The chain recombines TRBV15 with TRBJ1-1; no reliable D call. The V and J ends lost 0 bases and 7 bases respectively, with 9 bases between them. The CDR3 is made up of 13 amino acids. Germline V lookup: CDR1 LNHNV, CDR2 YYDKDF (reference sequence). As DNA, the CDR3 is TGTGCCACCAGCAGAGATCAGGTCGTTGAAGCTTTCTTT. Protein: CATSRDQVVEAFF.

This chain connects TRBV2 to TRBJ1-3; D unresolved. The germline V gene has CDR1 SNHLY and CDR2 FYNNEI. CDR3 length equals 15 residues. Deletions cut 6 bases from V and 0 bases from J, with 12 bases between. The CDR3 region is CASRQTFDSGNTIYF. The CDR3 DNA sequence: TGTGCCAGCAGACAAACATTTGACTCTGGAAACACCATATATTTT.

CDR3 DNA sequence: TGCAGCGTGGTAAGCGGGGGGTCCCTTTTGGAGCAGTTCTTC. Residues: CSVVSGGSLLEQFF. The chain couples TRBV29-1 to TRBJ2-1, with TRBD2 matching over 9 bases. With 6 bases clipped from V and 10 bases from J, the junction kept 13 bases outside the gene matches. The germline V gene has CDR1 SQVTM and CDR2 ANQGSEA. CDR3 length equals 14 residues.

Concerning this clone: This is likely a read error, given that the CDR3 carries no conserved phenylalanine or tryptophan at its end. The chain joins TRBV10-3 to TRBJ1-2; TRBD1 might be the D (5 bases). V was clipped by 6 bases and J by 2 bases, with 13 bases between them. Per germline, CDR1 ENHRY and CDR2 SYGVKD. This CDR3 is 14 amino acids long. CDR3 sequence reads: CAIRNDRTNYGYTS. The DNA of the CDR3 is TGTGCCATCAGGAACGACAGAACAAACTATGGCTACACCTCC.

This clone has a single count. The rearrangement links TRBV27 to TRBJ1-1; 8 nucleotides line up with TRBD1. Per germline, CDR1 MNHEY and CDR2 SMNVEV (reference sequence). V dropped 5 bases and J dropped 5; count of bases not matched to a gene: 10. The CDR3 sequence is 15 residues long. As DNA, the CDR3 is TGTGCCAGCAGTCCTAGGAGGACAGGGAGGACTGAAGCTTTCTTT. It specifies CASSPRRTGRTEAFF.

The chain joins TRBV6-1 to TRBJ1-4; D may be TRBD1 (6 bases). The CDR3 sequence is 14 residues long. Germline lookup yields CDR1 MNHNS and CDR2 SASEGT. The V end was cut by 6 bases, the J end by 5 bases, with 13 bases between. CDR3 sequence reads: CASRATGTNEKLFF. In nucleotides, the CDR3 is TGTGCCAGCAGAGCTACAGGGACCAATGAAAAACTGTTTTTT.

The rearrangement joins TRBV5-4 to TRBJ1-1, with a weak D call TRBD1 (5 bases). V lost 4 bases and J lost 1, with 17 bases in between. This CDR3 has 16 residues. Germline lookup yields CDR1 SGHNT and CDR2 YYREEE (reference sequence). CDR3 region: CASSRAGSRGNTEAFF. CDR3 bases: TGTGCCAGCAGCCGCGCCGGTTCTAGGGGGAACACTGAAGCTTTCTTT.

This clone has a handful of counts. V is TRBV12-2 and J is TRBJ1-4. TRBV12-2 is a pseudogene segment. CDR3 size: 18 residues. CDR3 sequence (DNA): TGTGCAAGTCGCCTGCGAGAAGTGTCTCAACCAACTAATGAAAAACTGTTTTTT. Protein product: CASRLREVSQPTNEKLFF.